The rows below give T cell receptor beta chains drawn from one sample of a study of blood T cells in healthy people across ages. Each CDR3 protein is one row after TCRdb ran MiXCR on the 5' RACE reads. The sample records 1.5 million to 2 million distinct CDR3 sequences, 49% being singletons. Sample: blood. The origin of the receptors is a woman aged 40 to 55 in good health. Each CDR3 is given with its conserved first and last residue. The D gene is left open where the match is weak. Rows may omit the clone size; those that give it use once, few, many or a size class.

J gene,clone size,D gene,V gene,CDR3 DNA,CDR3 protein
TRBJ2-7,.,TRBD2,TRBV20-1,TGCAGTGCTACTTACCTCGGACAGCGGGGGACCTACGAGCAGTACTTC,CSATYLGQRGTYEQYF
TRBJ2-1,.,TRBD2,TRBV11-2,TGTGCCAGCTCCGGTAGCGGGGGGTCAACCTACAATGAGCAGTTCTTC,CASSGSGGSTYNEQFF
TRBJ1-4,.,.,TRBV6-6,TGTGCCAGCAGTTACGAGGGACGGCTTAATGAAAAACTGTTTTTT,CASSYEGRLNEKLFF
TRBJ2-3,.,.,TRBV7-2,TGTGCCAGCAGCCGAAGCAGGGGAGATACGCAGTATTTT,CASSRSRGDTQYF
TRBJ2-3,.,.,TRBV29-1,TGCAGCGTTGAAGCGGGGGTTGATACGCAGTATTTT,CSVEAGVDTQYF
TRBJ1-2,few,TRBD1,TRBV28,TGTGCCAGCAGTTCGGCCGGGACAGGGGACTCGAGGAGCTACACCTTC,CASSSAGTGDSRSYTF
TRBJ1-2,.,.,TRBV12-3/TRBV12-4,TGTGCCAGCAGCAGAAGACCAGAATTCTATGGCTACACCTTC,CASSRRPEFYGYTF
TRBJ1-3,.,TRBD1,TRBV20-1,TGCAGTGCAAGCCAGGGGGAAGGAAACACCATATATTTT,CSASQGEGNTIYF
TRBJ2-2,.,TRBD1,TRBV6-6,TGTGCCAGCAGTTCACAGGGGTCGGGCACCGGGGAGCTGTTTTTT,CASSSQGSGTGELFF
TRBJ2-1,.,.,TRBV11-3,TGTGCCAGCAGCTTCCTCCCTGACGGGGAGCAGTTCTTC,CASSFLPDGEQFF
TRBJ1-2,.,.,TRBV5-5,TGTGCCAGCAGCTTGTCAGCGGACTATGGCTACACCTTC,CASSLSADYGYTF
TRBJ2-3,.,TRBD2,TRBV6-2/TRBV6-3,TGTGCCAGCAGTTCCACGATTAGCGGGGCAGATACGCGGTATTTT,CASSSTISGADTRYF
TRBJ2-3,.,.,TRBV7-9,TGTGCCAGCATCCAAGACAGGATTTCCACAGATACGCAGTATTTT,CASIQDRISTDTQYF
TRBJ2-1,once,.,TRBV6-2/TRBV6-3,TGTGCCAGCAGTCGACCTTACTCATACGATGAGCAGTTCTTC,CASSRPYSYDEQFF
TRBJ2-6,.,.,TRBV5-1,TGCGCCAGCACCTCCTCTGAGCCCGGGGCCATCGTCCTGTCTTTC,CASTSSEPGAIVLSF
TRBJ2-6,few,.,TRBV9,TGTGCCAGCAGCGAGGATCGACCTGGGGCCAACGTCCTGACTTTC,CASSEDRPGANVLTF
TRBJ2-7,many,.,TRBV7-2,TGTGCCAGCAGCTTAGGACAGCCGTCTTCAGGCGAGCAGTACTTC,CASSLGQPSSGEQYF
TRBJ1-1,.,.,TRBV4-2,TGTGCCAGCAGCCAAGTATCGGGGCTCGGCACTGAAGCTTTCTTT,CASSQVSGLGTEAFF
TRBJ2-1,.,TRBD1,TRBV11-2,TGTGCCAGCAGCTTATATGCCGGGACAGGGGGCTACAATGAGCAGTTCTTC,CASSLYAGTGGYNEQFF
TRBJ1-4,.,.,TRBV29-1,TGCAGCGTCAGGTCTACTAATGAAAAACTGTTTTTT,CSVRSTNEKLFF
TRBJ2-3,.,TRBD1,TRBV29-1,TGCAGCGCCGGACAGGTTGGCACAGATACGCAGTATTTT,CSAGQVGTDTQYF
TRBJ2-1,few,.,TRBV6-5,TGTGCTAGCAGTTATGAGCCTCTAGGGAATGAGCAGTTCTTC,CASSYEPLGNEQFF
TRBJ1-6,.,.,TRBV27,TGTGCCAGCAGTCTCCGGGACCCTAATAATTCACCCTTCCACTTT,CASSLRDPNNSPFHF
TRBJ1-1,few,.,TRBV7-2,TGTGCCAGCAGCTTAACCGGGCAGATGAACACTGAAGCTTTCTTT,CASSLTGQMNTEAFF
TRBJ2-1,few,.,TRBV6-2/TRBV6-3,TGTGCCAGCAGTTCGGTGGGGGCACACAATGAGCAGTTCTTC,CASSSVGAHNEQFF
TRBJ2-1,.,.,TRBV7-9,TGTGCCAGCAGCCCGCCCCGAGCGAGCGGGTCCCATGAGCAGTTCTTC,CASSPPRASGSHEQFF
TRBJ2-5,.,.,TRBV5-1,TGCGCCAGCAGCCGGACAACCTTTGGGGAGACCCAGTACTTC,CASSRTTFGETQYF
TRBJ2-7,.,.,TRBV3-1,TGTGCCAGCAGCCAAGGAATGGTTAGCAGCTCCTACGAGCAGTACTTC,CASSQGMVSSSYEQYF
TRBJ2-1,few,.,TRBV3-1,TGTGCCAGCAGCCCCGATGGAGTAGCTAAGAATGAGCAGTTCTTC,CASSPDGVAKNEQFF
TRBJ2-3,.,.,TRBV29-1,TGCAGCGTCGAGAAGGGGTCCACAGATACGCAGTATTTT,CSVEKGSTDTQYF
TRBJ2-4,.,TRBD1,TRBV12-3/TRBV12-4,TGTGCCAGCAGTCCGACAGGGGGCCGGGGCATTCAGTACTTC,CASSPTGGRGIQYF
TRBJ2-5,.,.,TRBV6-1,TGTGCCAGCAGAGGAATTCAAGGATCTGGGCAGTACTTC,CASRGIQGSGQYF
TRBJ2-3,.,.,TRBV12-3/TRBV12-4,TGTGCCAGCAGTTTTTCATGGGAACCCCACGGTACGCAGTATTTT,CASSFSWEPHGTQYF
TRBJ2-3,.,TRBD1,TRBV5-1,TGCGCCAGCAGCCCAATTACCGGGACAGGGGCCACAGATACGCAGTATTTT,CASSPITGTGATDTQYF
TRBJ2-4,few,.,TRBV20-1,TGCAGTGCTAGAGACGAAAACATTCAGTACTTC,CSARDENIQYF
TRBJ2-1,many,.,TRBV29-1,TGCAGCGTGGCAGGACGGCCCCCAGCCTACAATGAGCAGTTCTTC,CSVAGRPPAYNEQFF
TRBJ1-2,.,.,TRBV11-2,TGTGCCAGCAGCCATGAAACTGCGTCATACACTCGTAACTATGGCTACACCTTC,CASSHETASYTRNYGYTF
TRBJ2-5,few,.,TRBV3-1,TGTGCCAGCAGCCAAGAGGGCAGGGTGAATGGAGAGACCCAGTACTTC,CASSQEGRVNGETQYF
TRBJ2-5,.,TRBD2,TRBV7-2,TGTGCCAGCAGTAATGGACTAGCGGGGTTAGAGACCCAGTACTTC,CASSNGLAGLETQYF
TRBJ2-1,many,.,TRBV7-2,TGTGCCAGCAGCTTAGTTGGGGGGGGCTTAATAAATGAGCAGTTCTTC,CASSLVGGGLINEQFF
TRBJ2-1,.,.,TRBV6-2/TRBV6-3,TGTGCCAGCAGTCCCCACGGGACCCTTGGACAGCGTCTCTTTTTAGGGAATGAGCAGTTCTTC,CASSPHGTLGQRLFLGNEQFF
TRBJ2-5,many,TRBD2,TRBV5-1,TGTGCCAGCAGCTTAGCGGGGAAAGAGACCCAGTACTTC,CASSLAGKETQYF
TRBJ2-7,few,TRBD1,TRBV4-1,TGCGCCAGCAGCCAAGTCCAGAGGGGGCCCTACGAGCAGTACTTC,CASSQVQRGPYEQYF
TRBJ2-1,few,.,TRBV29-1,TGCAGCCTACAGGAGGACTCCTACAATGAGCAGTTCTTC,CSLQEDSYNEQFF
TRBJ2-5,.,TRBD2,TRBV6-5,TGTGCCAGCAGTATGCTAGCGGGGCATCAAGAGACCCAGTACTTC,CASSMLAGHQETQYF
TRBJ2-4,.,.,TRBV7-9,TGTGCCAGCAGCGTCGGCAGGGATGCGTACTTC,CASSVGRDAYF
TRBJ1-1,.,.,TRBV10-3,TGTGCCATCAGTGAGTCGAAAGGGGAGAACACTGAAGCTTTCTTT,CAISESKGENTEAFF
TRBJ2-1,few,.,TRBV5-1,TGCGCCAGCAGCTCGGGCTACAGTGGGGGGCGCATCTACAATGAGCAGTTCTTC,CASSSGYSGGRIYNEQFF